This TCR beta chain was observed in a study of TIL therapy for anti-PD-1-resistant metastatic lung cancer. Study at large: Patients had a median age of about 50 years (range roughly 38-75).

Sequencing used immunoSEQ v3. The assay was immunoSEQ multiplex PCR, and TCRdb's table has in-frame clones only and misses some. This sample has approximately 50,000 clones, with approximately 78% found just once. Time point indicated: pre-treatment sample, taken before nivolumab and TIL therapy. Germline trimming cut 4 bases from V and 5 bases from J; bases unmatched to any gene: 0. The CDR3 has 12 amino acids. Germline values: CDR1 KGHDR, CDR2 SFDVKD. The chain joins TRBV24-1 to TRBJ2-5; 7 positions match TRBD1. Sequenced here: blood, sampled at baseline. The TCR comes from a person aged 25 to 79 with non-small cell lung cancer. CDR3 loop: CATSEQGETQYF. CDR3 in DNA: TGTGCCACCAGTGAACAGGGGGAGACCCAGTACTTC.